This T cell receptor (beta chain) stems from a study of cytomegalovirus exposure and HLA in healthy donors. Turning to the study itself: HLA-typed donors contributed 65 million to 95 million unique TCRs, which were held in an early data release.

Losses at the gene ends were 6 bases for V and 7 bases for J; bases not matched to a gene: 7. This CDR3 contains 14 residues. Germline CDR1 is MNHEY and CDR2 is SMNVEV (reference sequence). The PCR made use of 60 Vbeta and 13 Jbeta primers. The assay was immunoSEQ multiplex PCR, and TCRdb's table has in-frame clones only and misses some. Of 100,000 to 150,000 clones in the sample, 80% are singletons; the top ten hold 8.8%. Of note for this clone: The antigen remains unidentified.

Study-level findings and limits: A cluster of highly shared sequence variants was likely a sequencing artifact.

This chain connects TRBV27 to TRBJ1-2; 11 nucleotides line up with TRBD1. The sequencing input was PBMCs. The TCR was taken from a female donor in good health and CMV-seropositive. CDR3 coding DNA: TGTGCCAGCAGAGCCCCGGGACAGGGGGTTGGCTACACCTTC. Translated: CASRAPGQGVGYTF.